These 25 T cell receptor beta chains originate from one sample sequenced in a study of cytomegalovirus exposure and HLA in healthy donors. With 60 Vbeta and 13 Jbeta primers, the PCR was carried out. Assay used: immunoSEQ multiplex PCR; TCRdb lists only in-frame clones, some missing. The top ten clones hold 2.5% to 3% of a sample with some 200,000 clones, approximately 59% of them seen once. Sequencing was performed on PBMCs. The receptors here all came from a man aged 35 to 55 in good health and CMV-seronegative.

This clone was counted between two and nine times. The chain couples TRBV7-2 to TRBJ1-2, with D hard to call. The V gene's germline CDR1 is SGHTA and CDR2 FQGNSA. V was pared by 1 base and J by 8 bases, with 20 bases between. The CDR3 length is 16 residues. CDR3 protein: CASSLGRMQEARGYTF. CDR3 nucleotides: TGTGCCAGCAGCTTAGGGAGGATGCAGGAAGCTCGGGGCTACACCTTC.

The CDR3 reads CASSLALLTGLGYEQYF. The CDR3 bases are TGTGCCAGCAGCTTAGCCCTACTGACAGGGCTAGGCTACGAGCAGTACTTC. The chain has TRBV11-2 and TRBJ2-7; 7 nucleotides align to TRBD1. CDR3 size: 17 residues. CDR1 and CDR2 from the germline V gene are SGHAT and FQNNGV. V shed 1 base and J 3 bases; nucleotides not matched to a gene: 12.

The CDR3 coding sequence is TGCGCCAGCAGCTTCAGGGTCCCCGGGGAGCTGTTTTTT. It specifies CASSFRVPGELFF. V is TRBV5-1 and J is TRBJ2-2, with TRBD1 as a possible D gene (5 bases). V was trimmed by 2 bases and J by 6 bases, leaving 8 bases between them. The CDR3 has 13 amino acids. Germline V gives CDR1 SGHRS, CDR2 YFSETQ.

The CDR3 protein is CASSPNRDRGYTF. CDR3 sequence (DNA): TGCGCCAGCAGCCCCAACAGGGATCGGGGCTACACCTTC. The rearrangement links TRBV5-1 to TRBJ1-2, with a tentative D call TRBD1 (6 bases). V lost 4 bases, J lost 8 bases, and 15 bases lay in between. CDR1 is SGHRS and CDR2 is YFSETQ in the germline V gene. The CDR3 length is 13 residues.

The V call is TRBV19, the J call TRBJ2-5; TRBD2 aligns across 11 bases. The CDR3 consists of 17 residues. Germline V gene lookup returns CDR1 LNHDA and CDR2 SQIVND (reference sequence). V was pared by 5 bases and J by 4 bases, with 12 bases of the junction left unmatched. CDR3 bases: TGTGCCAGTAGTCGCCTAGCGGGAGGAAATTTGGGAGAGACCCAGTACTTC. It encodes CASSRLAGGNLGETQYF.

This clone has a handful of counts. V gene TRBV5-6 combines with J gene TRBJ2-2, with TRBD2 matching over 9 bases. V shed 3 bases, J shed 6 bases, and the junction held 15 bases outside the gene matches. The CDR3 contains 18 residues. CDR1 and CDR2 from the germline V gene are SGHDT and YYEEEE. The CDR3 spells CASSSNGAGGPWAGELFF. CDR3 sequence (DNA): TGTGCCAGCAGCTCCAACGGGGCGGGAGGGCCATGGGCCGGGGAGCTGTTTTTT.

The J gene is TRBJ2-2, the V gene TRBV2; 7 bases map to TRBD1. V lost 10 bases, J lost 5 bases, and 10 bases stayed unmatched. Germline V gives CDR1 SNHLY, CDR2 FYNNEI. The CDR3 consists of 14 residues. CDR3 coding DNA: TGTGCCACCATGACAGGGTTACCTACCGGGGAGCTGTTTTTT. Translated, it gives CATMTGLPTGELFF.

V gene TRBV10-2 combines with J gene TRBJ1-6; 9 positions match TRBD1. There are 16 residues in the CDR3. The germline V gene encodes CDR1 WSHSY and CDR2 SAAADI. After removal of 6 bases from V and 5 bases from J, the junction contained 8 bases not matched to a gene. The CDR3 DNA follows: TGCGCCAGCAGCCACCGGGACAGGGTGGATAATTCACCCCTCCACTTT. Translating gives CASSHRDRVDNSPLHF.

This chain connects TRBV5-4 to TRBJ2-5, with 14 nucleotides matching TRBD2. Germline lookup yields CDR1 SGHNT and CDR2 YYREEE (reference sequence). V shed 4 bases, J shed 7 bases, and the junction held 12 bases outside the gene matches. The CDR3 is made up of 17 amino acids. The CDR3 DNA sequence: TGTGCCAGCAGCACACCGGGACTAGCGGGGGACGGAGGGACCCAGTACTTC. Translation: CASSTPGLAGDGGTQYF.

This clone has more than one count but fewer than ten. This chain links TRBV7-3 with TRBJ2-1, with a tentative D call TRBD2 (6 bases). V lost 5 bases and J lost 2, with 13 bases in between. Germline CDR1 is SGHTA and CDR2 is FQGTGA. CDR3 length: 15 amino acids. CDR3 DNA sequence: TGTGCCAGCAGCACGACGGGAGTCCCCTACAATGAGCAGTTCTTC. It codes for CASSTTGVPYNEQFF.

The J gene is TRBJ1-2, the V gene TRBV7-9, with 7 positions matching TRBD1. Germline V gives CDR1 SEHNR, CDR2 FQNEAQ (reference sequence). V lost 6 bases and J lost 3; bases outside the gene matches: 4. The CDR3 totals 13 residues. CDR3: CASSRDSDYGYTF. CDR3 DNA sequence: TGTGCCAGCAGTAGGGACAGTGACTATGGCTACACCTTC.

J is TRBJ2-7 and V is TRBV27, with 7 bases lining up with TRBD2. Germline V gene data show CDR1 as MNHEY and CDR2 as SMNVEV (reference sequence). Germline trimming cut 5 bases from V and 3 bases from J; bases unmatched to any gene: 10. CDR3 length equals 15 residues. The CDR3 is CASSPGRGVGYEQYF. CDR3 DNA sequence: TGTGCCAGCAGTCCAGGACGGGGGGTTGGCTACGAGCAGTACTTC.

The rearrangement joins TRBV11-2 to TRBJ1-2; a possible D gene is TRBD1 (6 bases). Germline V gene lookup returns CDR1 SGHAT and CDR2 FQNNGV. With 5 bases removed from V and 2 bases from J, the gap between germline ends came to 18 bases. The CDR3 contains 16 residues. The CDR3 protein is CASSPIRGGPNYGYTF. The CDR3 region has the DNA TGTGCCAGCAGCCCCATCCGGGGGGGGCCCAACTATGGCTACACCTTC.

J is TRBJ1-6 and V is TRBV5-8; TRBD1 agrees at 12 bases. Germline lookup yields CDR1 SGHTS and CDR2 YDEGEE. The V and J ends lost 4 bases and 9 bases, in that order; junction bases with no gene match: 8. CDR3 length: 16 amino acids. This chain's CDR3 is CASSPRGQGAISPLHF. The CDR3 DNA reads TGTGCCAGCAGCCCGAGGGGACAGGGGGCTATTTCACCCCTCCACTTT.

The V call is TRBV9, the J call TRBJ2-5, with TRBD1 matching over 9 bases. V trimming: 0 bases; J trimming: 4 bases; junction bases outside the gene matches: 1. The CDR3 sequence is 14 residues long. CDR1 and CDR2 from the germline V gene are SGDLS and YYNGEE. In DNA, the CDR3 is TGTGCCAGCAGCGTAGGGACAGGGGCAGAGACCCAGTACTTC. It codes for CASSVGTGAETQYF.

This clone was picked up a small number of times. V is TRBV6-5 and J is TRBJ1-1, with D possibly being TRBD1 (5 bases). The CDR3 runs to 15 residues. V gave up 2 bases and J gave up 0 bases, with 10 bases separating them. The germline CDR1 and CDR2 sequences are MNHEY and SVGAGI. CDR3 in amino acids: CASSYDRPLNTEAFF. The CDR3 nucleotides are TGTGCCAGCAGTTACGACAGACCCCTGAACACTGAAGCTTTCTTT.

CDR3: CASRKGLAGIDAPCEQYF. The DNA of the CDR3 is TGTGCCAGCAGGAAAGGACTAGCGGGAATTGACGCCCCCTGCGAGCAGTACTTC. V gene TRBV2 combines with J gene TRBJ2-7, with 12 bases aligning to TRBD2. This CDR3 has 18 amino acids. From germline, CDR1 is SNHLY and CDR2 FYNNEI. V lost 6 bases to trimming and J lost 6 bases; unmatched junction nucleotides: 18. The whole variable domain, filled in from reference TRBV2 and TRBJ2-7, reads EPEVTQTPSHQVTQMGQEVILRCVPISNHLYFYWYRQILGQKVEFLVSFYNNEISEKSEIFDDQFSVERPDGSNFTLKIRSTKLEDSAMYFCASRKGLAGIDAPCEQYFGPGTRLTVT.

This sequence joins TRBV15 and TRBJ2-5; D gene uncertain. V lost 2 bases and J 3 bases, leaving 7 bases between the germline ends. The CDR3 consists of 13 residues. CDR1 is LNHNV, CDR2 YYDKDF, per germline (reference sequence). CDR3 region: CATSRTIKETQYF. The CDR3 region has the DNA TGTGCCACCAGCAGAACAATCAAAGAGACCCAGTACTTC.

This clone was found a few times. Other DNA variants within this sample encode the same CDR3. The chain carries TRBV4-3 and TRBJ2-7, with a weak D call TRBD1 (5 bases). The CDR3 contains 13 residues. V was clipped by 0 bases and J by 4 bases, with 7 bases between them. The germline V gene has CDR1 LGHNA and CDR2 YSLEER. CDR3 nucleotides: TGCGCCAGCAGCCAAGATAGGGGATACGAGCAGTACTTC. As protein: CASSQDRGYEQYF.

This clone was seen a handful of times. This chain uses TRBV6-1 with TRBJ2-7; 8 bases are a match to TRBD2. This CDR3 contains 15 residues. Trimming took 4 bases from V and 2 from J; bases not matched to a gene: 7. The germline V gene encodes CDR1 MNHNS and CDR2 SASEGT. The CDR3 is CASSGAGGGPYEQYF. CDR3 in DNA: TGTGCCAGCAGTGGGGCGGGAGGAGGCCCCTACGAGCAGTACTTC.

The CDR3 is CASSLGGGWERVPSEQFF. The CDR3 DNA reads as TGTGCCAGCAGCTTAGGCGGGGGGTGGGAGAGGGTGCCTAGTGAGCAGTTCTTC. The rearrangement links TRBV11-3 to TRBJ2-1, with 8 bases that match TRBD2. Looked up from germline, CDR1 is SGHNT and CDR2 is YENEEA. This CDR3 is 18 amino acids long. V lost 1 base to trimming and J lost 9 bases; unmatched junction nucleotides: 17. The whole variable domain, filled in from reference TRBV11-3 and TRBJ2-1, reads EAGVVQSPRYKIIEKKQPVAFWCNPISGHNTLYWYLQNLGQGPELLIRYENEEAVDDSQLPKDRFSAERLKGVDSTLKIQPAELGDSAVYLCASSLGGGWERVPSEQFFGPGTRLTVL.

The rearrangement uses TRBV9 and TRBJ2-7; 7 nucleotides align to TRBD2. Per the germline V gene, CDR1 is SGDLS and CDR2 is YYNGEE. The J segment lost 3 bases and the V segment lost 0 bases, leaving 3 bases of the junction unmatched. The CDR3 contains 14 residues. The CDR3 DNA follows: TGTGCCAGCAGCGTAGGGGGAGGGAACTACGAGCAGTACTTC. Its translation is CASSVGGGNYEQYF.

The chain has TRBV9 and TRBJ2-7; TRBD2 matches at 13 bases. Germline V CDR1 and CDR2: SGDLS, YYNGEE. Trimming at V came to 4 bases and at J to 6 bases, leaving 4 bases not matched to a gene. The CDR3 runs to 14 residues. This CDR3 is CASSPRTSGGEQYF. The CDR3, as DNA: TGTGCCAGCAGCCCCCGGACTAGCGGGGGCGAGCAGTACTTC.

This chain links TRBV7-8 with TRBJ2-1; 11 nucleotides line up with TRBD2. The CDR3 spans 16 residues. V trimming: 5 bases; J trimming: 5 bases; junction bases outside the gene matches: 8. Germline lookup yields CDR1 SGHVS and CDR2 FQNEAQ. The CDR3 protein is CASSQPGTSGDNEQFF. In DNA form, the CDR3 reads TGTGCCAGCAGCCAACCCGGGACTAGCGGAGACAATGAGCAGTTCTTC.

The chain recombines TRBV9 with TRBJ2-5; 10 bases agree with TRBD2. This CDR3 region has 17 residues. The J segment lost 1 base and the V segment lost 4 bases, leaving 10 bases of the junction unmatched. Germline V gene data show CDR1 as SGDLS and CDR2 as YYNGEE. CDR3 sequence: CASSLAGGTVSQETQYF. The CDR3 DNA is TGTGCCAGCAGCTTAGCGGGAGGCACCGTGAGCCAAGAGACCCAGTACTTC.